This entry features one TCR beta chain sequence. The junction departs from the called germline gene at one end, perhaps through a read error. TCRdb passed the 5' RACE reads through MiXCR, listing each CDR3 protein once. The repertoire includes around 5,700 distinct CDR3 sequences, 30% to 40% of them detected once, and 5.5% sits in the top ten. Sample: naive CD4+ T cells sorted from a lymph node. The sample's subset: naive CD4+ T cells, CD4+CD45RA+CD25-. The receptor was derived from a female donor with breast cancer.

The CDR3 DNA reads as TGTGTCAGCAGCTTAGCGAAGGGTGAGAGGTACGAGCAGTACTTC. Amino acids: CVSSLAKGERYEQYF. The V gene is TRBV7-2, the J gene TRBJ2-7; TRBD2 might be the D (5 bases). The length of the CDR3 is 15 residues. Germline V gene data show CDR1 as SGHTA and CDR2 as FQGNSA. Full variable domain (outside the CDR3, taken from reference TRBV7-2 and TRBJ2-7): GAGVSQSPSNKVTEKGKDVELRCDPISGHTALYWYRQSLGQGLEFLIYFQGNSAPDKSGLPSDRFSAERTGGSVSTLTIQRTQQEDSAVYLCVSSLAKGERYEQYFGPGTRLTVT.